A single sample is the source of the 15 T cell receptor beta chains below, sequenced in a study of CD8+ T cells in alopecia areata. Sequencing used cDNA as its template, made by extracting RNA and reverse transcribing it. TCRdb keeps only in-frame clones here, not all; method: immunoSEQ multiplex PCR. The data contain about 110,000 clones, about 50% of them seen just once; the ten biggest clones take up 20% to 30%. The sample comprised NKG2D-low CD8+ T cells sorted from blood. These receptors came from a human donor with alopecia areata.

This clone was detected only a few times. The CDR3 coding sequence is TGTGCCAGCAGCGGAAGAGGGCTTTACAATGAGCAGTTCTTC. Translation gives CASSGRGLYNEQFF. The rearrangement joins TRBV9 to TRBJ2-1; D may be TRBD2 (5 bases). The V end lost 3 bases, the J end lost 4 bases, and 11 bases lay between the germline ends. Germline V CDR1 and CDR2: SGDLS, YYNGEE. The CDR3 consists of 14 residues.

This chain connects TRBV7-9 to TRBJ1-1; 7 bases are a match to TRBD1. From germline, CDR1 is SEHNR and CDR2 FQNEAQ (reference sequence). J was trimmed by 1 base and V by 1 base; bases with no gene match: 9. This CDR3 spans 17 amino acids. The CDR3 DNA follows: TGTGCCAGCAGCTTAGTTGAGACAGGGACAAAGAACACTGAAGCTTTCTTT. This gives the protein CASSLVETGTKNTEAFF.

The gene calls are TRBV5-1 and TRBJ2-1; 7 bases are shared with TRBD1. This CDR3 comprises 14 residues. Losses at the gene ends were 3 bases for V and 6 bases for J; bases not matched to a gene: 6. Germline CDR1 and CDR2: SGHRS and YFSETQ. The CDR3 coding sequence is TGCGCCAGCAGCTGGTCGGACAGGAGCAATGAGCAGTTCTTC. Protein sequence: CASSWSDRSNEQFF.

The chain joins TRBV7-9 to TRBJ2-7; D is perhaps TRBD1 (5 bases). CDR1 and CDR2 from the germline V gene are SEHNR and FQNEAQ (reference sequence). This CDR3 spans 15 amino acids. V was shortened by 5 bases and J by 5 bases, with 19 bases between the two germline ends. In DNA form, the CDR3 reads TGTGCCAGCAGCCGTATGCAGGGCATTATCCACGAGCAGTACTTC. This gives the protein CASSRMQGIIHEQYF.

The J gene is TRBJ1-1, the V gene TRBV5-6, with 9 bases aligning to TRBD1. Germline trimming cut 3 bases from V and 11 bases from J; bases unmatched to any gene: 5. The CDR3 length is 12 residues. Looked up from germline, CDR1 is SGHDT and CDR2 is YYEEEE. The CDR3 coding sequence is TGTGCCAGCAGCTCCGGGACAGGGATGGCTTTCTTT. Translating it yields CASSSGTGMAFF. The whole variable domain, filled in from reference TRBV5-6 and TRBJ1-1, reads DAGVTQSPTHLIKTRGQQVTLRCSPKSGHDTVSWYQQALGQGPQFIFQYYEEEERQRGNFPDRFSGHQFPNYSSELNVNALLLGDSALYLCASSSGTGMAFFGQGTRLTVV.

The J gene is TRBJ2-7, the V gene TRBV27; 10 bases align to TRBD1. This CDR3 comprises 14 residues. Germline CDR1 reads MNHEY; CDR2 reads SMNVEV (reference sequence). The ends lost 2 bases at V and 5 bases at J; junction bases unmatched: 3. CDR3: CASSLGTGVHEQYF. In nucleotides, the CDR3 is TGTGCCAGCAGTTTAGGGACAGGGGTCCACGAGCAGTACTTC.

The rearrangement links TRBV7-6 to TRBJ2-1, with 9 bases matching TRBD1. Germline V lookup: CDR1 SGHVS, CDR2 FNYEAQ. This CDR3 is built from 16 residues. Trimming removed 6 bases from V and 7 bases from J; junction bases left unmatched: 13. CDR3 DNA sequence: TGTGCCAGCAGTCCTAAGGGACAGGGACGTAAAAATGAGCAGTTCTTC. Its protein is CASSPKGQGRKNEQFF.

The chain carries TRBV27 and TRBJ1-1; a weak D match, TRBD1 (6 bases). The CDR3 totals 13 residues. V dropped 6 bases and J dropped 4 bases, with 12 bases sitting between them. Germline values: CDR1 MNHEY, CDR2 SMNVEV (reference sequence). In nucleotides, the CDR3 is TGTGCCAGCAGATTAACAGGGACCACTGAAGCTTTCTTT. Its translation: CASRLTGTTEAFF.

V gene TRBV6-5 combines with J gene TRBJ1-4; no reliable D call. Germline CDR1 and CDR2: MNHEY and SVGAGI. V lost 0 bases to trimming and J lost 11 bases, with 19 bases between them. The CDR3 contains 16 residues. The CDR3 here is CASSYSLSGNERKLFF. The CDR3, as DNA: TGTGCCAGCAGTTACTCCCTTTCAGGCAATGAAAGGAAACTGTTTTTT.

V gene TRBV27 combines with J gene TRBJ2-1, with TRBD2 identical over 11 bases. Germline V gene data show CDR1 as MNHEY and CDR2 as SMNVEV (reference sequence). Unmatched junction bases numbered 11, after V lost 3 bases and J lost 10 bases. There are 16 residues in the CDR3. The CDR3 sequence is CASSLIRLAGSAEQFF. The DNA for the CDR3 is TGTGCCAGCAGTTTGATCCGACTAGCGGGATCGGCAGAGCAGTTCTTC.

This clone was seen just once. J is TRBJ2-7 and V is TRBV7-6; D is unresolved. V was shortened by 1 base and J by 1 base, with 8 bases between the two germline ends. CDR1 and CDR2 (germline): SGHVS, FNYEAQ. CDR3 length: 14 amino acids. In nucleotides, the CDR3 is TGTGCCAGCAGCTTAGGCGTCAGATCCTACGAGCAGTACTTC. It codes for CASSLGVRSYEQYF.

The chain links TRBV13 to TRBJ1-1, with D hard to call. This CDR3 has 15 residues. V lost 7 bases and J lost 0, with 15 bases in between. CDR1 and CDR2 (germline): PRHDT, FYEKMQ (reference sequence). CDR3 DNA sequence: TGTGCCAGCACCATACAGAGCCTGATGAACACTGAAGCTTTCTTT. Encoded protein: CASTIQSLMNTEAFF.

In this sample, this clone turned up a few times. The chain employs TRBV7-9 and TRBJ2-2, with 8 bases matching TRBD2. CDR3 size: 15 residues. CDR1 is SEHNR, CDR2 FQNEAQ, per germline (reference sequence). Trimming at V came to 5 bases and at J to 5 bases, leaving 7 bases not matched to a gene. The CDR3 DNA is TGTGCCAGCAGCCAGTTGGGACTAGGGACCGGGGAGCTGTTTTTT. It specifies CASSQLGLGTGELFF.

The chain links TRBV27 to TRBJ2-7; D remains ambiguous. The CDR3 loop spans 13 amino acids. V was clipped by 5 bases and J by 2 bases, with 10 bases between them. Germline CDR1 reads MNHEY; CDR2 reads SMNVEV (reference sequence). The DNA of the CDR3 is TGTGCCAGCAGTCGGACGGCTACCTACGAGCAGTACTTC. Residues: CASSRTATYEQYF.

This clone was found a few times. The rearrangement links TRBV6-1 to TRBJ2-7, with TRBD1 identical over 7 bases. Germline values: CDR1 MNHNS, CDR2 SASEGT. This CDR3 has 15 amino acids. Trimming cost V 5 bases and J 3 bases; bases outside gene matches: 10. The CDR3 DNA reads as TGTGCCAGCAGTCAGGTGGGGACAGAATTCTACGAGCAGTACTTC. This codes for CASSQVGTEFYEQYF.